Listed below are T cell receptor beta chains from one sample, sequenced in a study of shared clonotypes between healthy human individuals. Generated by immunoSEQ multiplex PCR, the TCRdb table keeps only in-frame clones and is missing some. The sample yields about 1.1 million clones, about 80% seen once. The sequencing input was memory CD4+ T cells from PBMCs. Receptors originate from a young man in good health. Some clones in this sample may be carry-over from other donors' samples. CDR3s include the opening cysteine and the closing phenylalanine or tryptophan. D genes are given only for firm matches. Only part of the rows carry a size: once, few, many, or a class if the clone is expanded.

TRBJ2-6	TRBV25-1	-	-	CASSQKGLPGANVLTF	TGTGCCAGCTCACAAAAGGGACTCCCTGGGGCCAACGTCCTGACTTTC
TRBJ1-3	TRBV28	-	-	CASSAAGLSGNTIYF	TGTGCCAGCAGTGCGGCAGGGCTCTCTGGAAACACCATATATTTT
TRBJ2-2	TRBV7-3	-	-	CASSVWRELFF	TGTGCCAGCAGCGTCTGGAGGGAGCTGTTTTTT
TRBJ1-3	TRBV2	-	-	CASSEGGVGRAGNTIYF	TGTGCCAGCAGTGAGGGGGGAGTAGGGAGAGCTGGAAACACCATATATTTT
TRBJ2-2	TRBV27	-	-	CASRADTNTGELFF	TGTGCCAGTCGGGCGGATACGAACACCGGGGAGCTGTTTTTT
TRBJ2-3	TRBV6-1	-	-	CASSGTLDTQYF	TGTGCCAGCAGTGGAACTTTGGATACGCAGTATTTT
TRBJ1-5	TRBV9	-	-	CASSVGYSGNQPQHF	TGTGCCAGCAGCGTAGGGTATTCTGGCAATCAGCCCCAGCATTTT
TRBJ2-5	TRBV4-2	-	-	CASSQNSGDEETQYF	TGTGCCAGCAGCCAAAATTCGGGAGACGAGGAGACCCAGTACTTC
TRBJ1-1	TRBV5-1	-	-	CASSIAGSEAFF	TGCGCCAGCAGCATTGCAGGATCCGAAGCTTTCTTT
TRBJ1-1	TRBV29-1	-	once	CSVDRRVANTEAFF	TGCAGCGTTGATAGGCGGGTCGCGAACACTGAAGCTTTCTTT
TRBJ1-5	TRBV7-2	-	few	CASSSGPRNQPQHF	TGTGCCAGCAGCTCGGGGCCGCGCAATCAGCCCCAGCATTTT
TRBJ2-2	TRBV11-2	TRBD2	-	CASSWGGGGSGTGELFF	TGTGCCAGCAGCTGGGGGGGTGGCGGGAGCGGCACCGGGGAGCTGTTTTTT
TRBJ2-7	TRBV28	-	few	CASSLGQAVSYEQYF	TGTGCCAGCAGTTTAGGGCAGGCCGTCTCCTACGAGCAGTACTTC
TRBJ1-1	TRBV7-9	TRBD1	many	CASSLGTGAGTEAFF	TGTGCCAGCAGCTTGGGTACAGGGGCGGGTACTGAAGCTTTCTTT
TRBJ2-3	TRBV9	TRBD2	-	CASSVEASGRYTDTQYF	TGTGCCAGCAGCGTAGAAGCCAGCGGGAGATATACAGATACGCAGTATTTT
TRBJ2-5	TRBV5-1	-	few	CASSEPGETQYF	TGCGCCAGCAGCGAACCTGGAGAGACCCAGTACTTC
TRBJ2-7	TRBV28	-	-	CASSRTRSSYEQYF	TGTGCCAGCAGCCGGACACGGAGCTCCTACGAGCAGTACTTC
TRBJ2-4	TRBV2	TRBD1	-	CASGRGDRGSSQYF	TGTGCCAGCGGCCGTGGGGACAGGGGGTCAAGTCAGTACTTC
TRBJ2-1	TRBV5-1	-	once	CASSLEAGSYNEQFF	TGCGCCAGCAGCTTGGAGGCGGGATCCTACAATGAGCAGTTCTTC
TRBJ2-1	TRBV10-2	-	-	CASRRDSYNEQFF	TGCGCCAGCAGGCGGGACTCCTACAATGAGCAGTTCTTC
TRBJ2-1	TRBV14	TRBD2	-	CASSQLAGVNEQFF	TGTGCCAGCAGCCAACTAGCGGGGGTCAATGAGCAGTTCTTC
TRBJ1-2	TRBV6-5	-	-	CASSYSGRRDYYGYTF	TGTGCCAGCAGTTACTCGGGACGACGGGACTACTATGGCTACACCTTC
TRBJ2-7	TRBV7-2	-	-	CASRRASDEQYF	TGTGCCAGCAGGAGGGCGAGCGACGAGCAGTACTTC
TRBJ2-7	TRBV10-1	TRBD1	-	CASSGGTGPRYEQYF	TGCGCCAGCAGCGGAGGGACAGGGCCTAGGTACGAGCAGTACTTC
TRBJ1-5	TRBV28	TRBD1	-	CASSTTGQASNQPQHF	TGTGCCAGCAGTACGACCGGACAGGCTAGCAATCAGCCCCAGCATTTT
TRBJ2-3	TRBV29-1	TRBD2	-	CSVVPAGERSSTDTQYF	TGCAGCGTTGTCCCAGCGGGAGAACGGTCTAGCACAGATACGCAGTATTTT
TRBJ2-2	TRBV29-1	TRBD1	-	CSVNRDRNTGELFF	TGCAGCGTCAACCGGGACAGAAACACCGGGGAGCTGTTTTTT
TRBJ2-3	TRBV14	-	-	CASSQDPSETEQYF	TGTGCCAGCAGCCAAGATCCCAGCGAAACAGAGCAGTATTTT
TRBJ1-5	TRBV7-9	-	-	CASSFWPGGQPQHF	TGTGCCAGCAGCTTCTGGCCCGGCGGACAGCCCCAGCATTTT
TRBJ1-1	TRBV9	-	-	CASSVGGGTLREAFF	TGTGCCAGCAGCGTAGGAGGGGGGACTCTACGTGAAGCTTTCTTT
TRBJ2-2	TRBV9	-	-	CASSVDTEPGELFF	TGTGCCAGCAGCGTAGACACGGAGCCCGGGGAGCTGTTTTTT
TRBJ2-2	TRBV18	-	-	CASSQNHLRNTGELFF	TGTGCCAGCTCACAGAACCACCTGAGGAACACCGGGGAGCTGTTTTTT
TRBJ2-2	TRBV7-2	-	-	CAWGRYGEELFF	TGTGCCTGGGGGCGGTACGGCGAGGAGCTGTTTTTT
TRBJ2-2	TRBV28	TRBD1	-	CASSRQGSGELFF	TGTGCCAGCAGTAGACAGGGGTCCGGGGAGCTGTTTTTT
TRBJ2-5	TRBV7-8	-	few	CASSRTFLGAKETQYF	TGTGCCAGCAGCCGGACTTTCTTAGGAGCCAAAGAGACCCAGTACTTC
TRBJ1-1	TRBV5-1	-	-	CASSSYKQNTEAFF	TGCGCCAGCAGCTCGTACAAACAGAACACTGAAGCTTTCTTT
TRBJ1-5	TRBV19	-	-	CASSIDHRGNQPQHF	TGTGCCAGTAGTATAGATCACAGGGGCAATCAGCCCCAGCATTTT
TRBJ1-2	TRBV6-1	-	-	CASGRQINYGYTF	TGTGCCAGCGGTCGACAGATTAACTATGGCTACACCTTC
TRBJ2-5	TRBV5-1	-	-	CASSLGDFSGGEAQYF	TGCGCCAGCAGCTTGGGGGACTTCTCCGGAGGAGAGGCCCAGTACTTC
TRBJ1-1	TRBV5-4	TRBD1	-	CASSLTGVMNTEAFF	TGTGCCAGCAGCTTGACAGGGGTCATGAACACTGAAGCTTTCTTT
TRBJ2-5	TRBV5-4	TRBD2	-	CASSSGLAAQETQYF	TGTGCCAGCAGCTCGGGACTAGCGGCTCAAGAGACCCAGTACTTC
TRBJ1-1	TRBV7-3	-	few	CASSLGRAVEAFF	TGTGCCAGCAGCTTGGGCCGGGCAGTCGAAGCTTTCTTT
TRBJ2-7	TRBV30	TRBD1	once	CAWSVGQTLEQYF	TGTGCCTGGAGTGTGGGACAGACACTCGAGCAGTACTTC
TRBJ2-5	TRBV5-1	-	-	CASSFSVGEETQYF	TGCGCCAGCAGCTTTTCCGTTGGCGAAGAGACCCAGTACTTC
TRBJ2-7	TRBV29-1	TRBD1	-	CSVAPRQGVGEQYF	TGCAGCGTTGCCCCGAGACAGGGAGTCGGCGAGCAGTACTTC
TRBJ1-3	TRBV10-3	-	-	CAISSLGNTIYF	TGTGCCATCAGTTCCCTCGGAAACACCATATATTTT
TRBJ1-5	TRBV20-1	-	-	CSARVGQGEHF	TGCAGTGCTAGGGTCGGGCAGGGTGAGCATTTT
TRBJ2-7	TRBV5-1	TRBD2	-	CASSTIAGLEEQYF	TGCGCCAGCAGCACTATAGCGGGACTAGAGGAGCAGTACTTC
TRBJ2-5	TRBV7-9	TRBD2	-	CASSFGLAGGRGEETQYF	TGTGCCAGCAGCTTCGGACTAGCGGGAGGCCGGGGGGAAGAGACCCAGTACTTC
TRBJ2-5	TRBV9	TRBD2	few	CASSPGGTSQQETQYF	TGTGCCAGCAGCCCCGGGGGGACGAGTCAACAAGAGACCCAGTACTTC
TRBJ1-2	TRBV5-8	-	-	CASSLGGPGRYGYTF	TGTGCCAGCAGCTTGGGTGGCCCCGGTCGCTATGGCTACACCTTC
TRBJ2-1	TRBV19	-	-	CASRGADLYNEQFF	TGTGCCAGTAGAGGAGCGGACCTCTACAATGAGCAGTTCTTC
TRBJ1-5	TRBV10-1	TRBD1	-	CASSISGTGGCGNQPQHF	TGCGCCAGCAGCATATCCGGGACAGGGGGCTGTGGCAATCAGCCCCAGCATTTT
TRBJ1-1	TRBV29-1	TRBD1	-	CSVAWTGSNTEAFF	TGCAGCGTCGCGTGGACAGGGTCGAACACTGAAGCTTTCTTT
TRBJ1-5	TRBV7-2	-	-	CASSPPTRGADQPQHF	TGTGCCAGCAGCCCGCCCACCCGGGGGGCAGATCAGCCCCAGCATTTT